This TCR beta chain was identified in a study of T cells of healthy individuals. TCRdb re-derived calls from the 5' RACE reads in MiXCR, one entry per CDR3 protein. The profile shows under 70,000 distinct CDR3 sequences, over 12% of them singletons. V was trimmed by 5 bases and J by 0 bases, leaving 13 bases between them. Per germline, CDR1 MNHEY and CDR2 SVGEGT. The CDR3 runs 15 residues. The receptor was isolated from a human donor in good health. V usage is TRBV6-2 or TRBV6-3 and J usage is TRBJ1-2; D gene unclear. The CDR3 nucleotides read TGTGCCAGCAGTCCTCGGAGGGAAGCTAACTATGGCTACACCTTC. Protein: CASSPRREANYGYTF.